A selection of T cell receptor beta chains follows, all from one sample in a study of cytomegalovirus exposure and HLA in healthy donors. Produced via immunoSEQ multiplex PCR; TCRdb's table is partial and in-frame only. The table has 200,000 to 250,000 clones, around four fifths seen once. The material sequenced was PBMCs. All receptors derive from a woman between 18 and 29 years old in good health and CMV-seronegative. CDR3s include the opening cysteine and the closing phenylalanine or tryptophan. D genes are given only for firm matches. The size entry is marked missing in some rows and otherwise reads once, few, many or a size class.

d_call | j_call | clone_size | v_call | cdr3_aa | cdr3_nt
- | TRBJ1-1 | once | TRBV4-1 | CASSLSGSQLNTEAFF | TGCGCCAGCAGCCTCAGTGGGTCCCAGCTTAACACTGAAGCTTTCTTT
TRBD2 | TRBJ2-2 | - | TRBV5-4 | CASSPDSGLAGGTGELFF | TGTGCCAGCAGCCCCGACTCCGGACTAGCTGGTGGAACCGGGGAGCTGTTTTTT
- | TRBJ2-2 | - | TRBV27 | CAIQPGRSYTGELFF | TGTGCCATCCAGCCGGGGAGATCGTACACCGGGGAGCTGTTTTTT
- | TRBJ1-6 | - | TRBV14 | CASSQDPGSPLHF | TGTGCCAGCAGCCAAGATCCAGGATCACCCCTCCACTTT
TRBD1 | TRBJ1-1 | - | TRBV19 | CASSSHSLGQGEAFF | TGTGCCAGTAGTAGTCACTCACTTGGACAGGGTGAAGCTTTCTTT
- | TRBJ1-1 | once | TRBV5-4 | CASSTPEGGRGSTEAFF | TGTGCCAGCAGCACCCCGGAGGGGGGCCGTGGTAGTACTGAAGCTTTCTTT
- | TRBJ1-1 | - | TRBV6-1 | CASSEGRGAEAFF | TGTGCCAGCAGTGAAGGGAGGGGAGCTGAAGCTTTCTTT
TRBD2 | TRBJ2-3 | - | TRBV9 | CASSSRGLAGGADTQYF | TGTGCCAGCAGCTCCAGGGGCCTAGCGGGGGGGGCAGATACGCAGTATTTT
TRBD2 | TRBJ2-2 | - | TRBV27 | CASRESGGDYTGELFF | TGTGCCAGCAGGGAGAGCGGGGGGGATTACACCGGGGAGCTGTTTTTT
- | TRBJ2-1 | once | TRBV5-1 | CASSLEGQSYNEQFF | TGCGCCAGCAGCTTGGAAGGTCAATCCTACAATGAGCAGTTCTTC
- | TRBJ2-2 | - | TRBV7-2 | CASSLVTHIIPGELFF | TGTGCCAGCAGCTTAGTTACCCATATAATTCCCGGGGAGCTGTTTTTT
- | TRBJ1-2 | few | TRBV4-1 | CASSRASNYGYTF | TGCGCCAGCAGCCGGGCCTCAAACTATGGCTACACCTTC
- | TRBJ1-1 | - | TRBV29-1 | CSVEDGAGGMNTEAFF | TGCAGCGTTGAAGATGGGGCGGGAGGCATGAACACTGAAGCTTTCTTT
TRBD1 | TRBJ1-5 | - | TRBV19 | CASSTTGVSNQPQHF | TGTGCCAGTAGTACGACAGGGGTGAGCAATCAGCCCCAGCATTTT
- | TRBJ2-1 | - | TRBV2 | CASAAGKNEQFF | TGTGCCAGCGCGGCAGGGAAAAATGAGCAGTTCTTC
- | TRBJ1-1 | - | TRBV5-1 | CASSLGPLGDTEAFF | TGCGCCAGCAGCTTGGGTCCTTTGGGGGACACTGAAGCTTTCTTT
- | TRBJ2-7 | - | TRBV5-1 | CASSLAPQGAYSSYEQYF | TGCGCCAGCAGCTTGGCCCCTCAGGGAGCCTACTCCTCCTACGAGCAGTACTTC
- | TRBJ1-1 | - | TRBV4-1 | CASSHTDEGSTEAFF | TGCGCCAGCAGCCACACGGACGAGGGTTCCACTGAAGCTTTCTTT
- | TRBJ1-2 | - | TRBV5-1 | CASSVQGEGGYTF | TGCGCCAGCAGCGTACAGGGAGAAGGGGGCTACACCTTC
TRBD2 | TRBJ2-1 | - | TRBV27 | CASSLSAGGAYNEQFF | TGTGCCAGCAGTTTATCGGCGGGAGGGGCCTACAATGAGCAGTTCTTC
- | TRBJ2-1 | - | TRBV28 | CASSPASSSYNEQFF | TGTGCCAGCAGCCCCGCCTCGAGCTCCTACAATGAGCAGTTCTTC
TRBD1 | TRBJ1-5 | - | TRBV6-5 | CASSPDRVGNQPQHF | TGTGCCAGCAGCCCGGACAGGGTGGGGAATCAGCCCCAGCATTTT
- | TRBJ2-5 | - | TRBV6-5 | CASSYSRGTQYF | TGTGCCAGCAGTTACTCTAGGGGGACCCAGTACTTC
- | TRBJ2-3 | - | TRBV6-6 | CASSPETTDTQYF | TGTGCCAGCAGTCCAGAAACTACAGATACGCAGTATTTT
- | TRBJ2-1 | - | TRBV27 | CASSLSTGGDEQFF | TGTGCCAGCAGTTTATCCACCGGTGGGGATGAGCAGTTCTTC
- | TRBJ2-7 | - | TRBV5-1 | CASSRGDSYEQYF | TGCGCCAGCAGCCGAGGGGACTCCTACGAGCAGTACTTC
- | TRBJ2-7 | - | TRBV10-3 | CAIRAGTAVGEQYF | TGTGCCATCAGAGCCGGGACTGCGGTAGGCGAGCAGTACTTC
- | TRBJ2-7 | - | TRBV6-7 | CASSYRRGGQKPKSSYEQYF | TGTGCCAGCAGTTACCGACGTGGCGGACAGAAACCGAAAAGTTCCTACGAGCAGTACTTC
- | TRBJ2-7 | once | TRBV5-1 | CASSARGGSYEQYF | TGCGCCAGCAGCGCCCGAGGGGGCTCCTACGAGCAGTACTTC
TRBD1 | TRBJ2-3 | - | TRBV9 | CASSIRQGYATDTQYF | TGTGCCAGCAGCATCAGACAGGGTTACGCCACAGATACGCAGTATTTT
TRBD2 | TRBJ2-7 | - | TRBV6-5 | CASSYTLAGAYEQYF | TGTGCCAGCAGTTATACTCTAGCGGGGGCCTACGAGCAGTACTTC
TRBD1 | TRBJ1-2 | - | TRBV5-4 | CASSLGQGNGYTF | TGTGCCAGCAGCTTGGGACAGGGGAATGGCTACACCTTC
- | TRBJ1-4 | - | TRBV4-1 | CASSQEGVGKLFF | TGCGCCAGCAGCCAAGAAGGAGTGGGAAAACTGTTTTTT
- | TRBJ1-5 | - | TRBV2 | CASSEGYQPQHF | TGTGCCAGCAGCGAGGGTTATCAGCCCCAGCATTTT
TRBD2 | TRBJ2-1 | - | TRBV6-1 | CASRGLAGGENEQFF | TGTGCCAGCAGAGGACTAGCGGGAGGGGAGAATGAGCAGTTCTTC